Presented here are 26 T cell receptor beta chains from one specimen sequenced in a study of CD8+ T cells in alopecia areata. cDNA prepared by RNA extraction and subsequent reverse transcription served as the template for sequencing. Measured with immunoSEQ multiplex PCR; TCRdb has only the in-frame clones, and not every one. The table has around 180,000 clones, 50% to 70% seen once. Treatment meaning: oral pan-JAK inhibitor, 5-10 mg twice daily. The sample consisted of CD4+ T cells sorted from blood, taken at week 49, from a patient treated with tofacitinib. The receptors stem from a human donor with alopecia areata.

The J gene is TRBJ1-1, the V gene TRBV7-9, with D uncertain. The ends were cut back, 3 bases at V and 1 base at J, with 9 bases in the middle. The CDR3 runs to 14 residues. Per the germline V gene, CDR1 is SEHNR and CDR2 is FQNEAQ (reference sequence). Here the CDR3 DNA reads TGTGCCAGCAGCTTCGACCCGCCGAACACTGAAGCTTTCTTT. Amino acids: CASSFDPPNTEAFF.

This chain links TRBV11-1 with TRBJ2-1; possible D gene TRBD1, 6 bases. Germline V gene lookup returns CDR1 SGHAT and CDR2 FQDESV (reference sequence). The CDR3 has 15 amino acids. The V gene lost 1 base and the J gene lost 3 bases, with 10 bases spanning the gap. CDR3 residues: CASSLGSGVYNEQFF. In DNA, the CDR3 is TGTGCCAGCAGCTTAGGGTCAGGGGTCTACAATGAGCAGTTCTTC.

This clone appeared a single time. The chain joins TRBV27 to TRBJ2-7, with 12 bases lining up with TRBD1. V shed 6 bases and J 6 bases; nucleotides not matched to a gene: 21. CDR1 and CDR2 from the germline V gene are MNHEY and SMNVEV (reference sequence). This CDR3 spans 19 amino acids. CDR3 sequence (DNA): TGTGCCAGCAGGAGATGGGGGCTGGCCTCCGGGACAGGGGGCGGCGAGCAGTACTTC. Translation: CASRRWGLASGTGGGEQYF.

This sequence joins TRBV30 and TRBJ2-7; perhaps TRBD1 as D (6 bases). This CDR3 is 16 amino acids long. V was clipped by 1 base and J by 1 base, with 17 bases between them. The germline CDR1 and CDR2 sequences are GTSNPN and SVGIG (reference sequence). CDR3 sequence: CAWSGLQGRLSYEQYF. In nucleotides, the CDR3 is TGTGCCTGGAGTGGTCTTCAGGGGCGTTTATCCTACGAGCAGTACTTC.

Details on this clone: Other DNA sequences in this sample translate to the same CDR3. The CDR3 protein is CSVDRGDGYTF. In DNA form, the CDR3 reads TGCAGCGTCGACCGGGGGGATGGCTACACCTTC. The chain couples TRBV29-1 to TRBJ1-2; possible D gene TRBD1, 5 bases. Germline CDR1 reads SQVTM; CDR2 reads ANQGSEA. This CDR3 is 11 amino acids long. V gave up 6 bases and J gave up 6 bases, with 11 bases separating them.

This clone came up once. The chain employs TRBV9 and TRBJ2-7, with 11 bases aligning to TRBD2. Germline loops: CDR1 SGDLS, CDR2 YYNGEE. This CDR3 comprises 14 residues. The trim removed 3 bases at V and 3 bases at J, leaving 2 bases unmatched. The chain's CDR3 is CASSGLAGNYEQYF. CDR3 bases: TGTGCCAGCAGCGGACTAGCGGGGAACTACGAGCAGTACTTC.

This chain links TRBV28 with TRBJ1-2; TRBD1 matches at 7 bases. Germline CDR1 reads MDHEN; CDR2 reads SYDVKM. The CDR3 is 13 amino acids. V lost 6 bases to trimming and J lost 13 bases; unmatched junction nucleotides: 14. CDR3 residues: CASSPPRQGSGTF. In nucleotides, the CDR3 is TGTGCCAGCAGCCCCCCCCGACAGGGAAGCGGCACCTTC.

This sequence joins TRBV15 and TRBJ1-5; possibly TRBD1 for D (6 bases). Looked up from germline, CDR1 is LNHNV and CDR2 is YYDKDF (reference sequence). V gave up 3 bases and J gave up 3 bases, with 12 bases separating them. CDR3 length: 15 residues. CDR3: CATSRDPGANQPQHF. The CDR3 bases are TGTGCCACCAGCAGGGACCCAGGGGCCAATCAGCCCCAGCATTTT.

The V call is TRBV9, the J call TRBJ1-5, with no clear D. Between the trimmed V and J ends, which lost 0 bases and 9 bases, there was a span of 10 bases. The CDR3 spans 13 residues. The germline CDR1 and CDR2 sequences are SGDLS and YYNGEE. The CDR3 reads CASSVDIGRPQHF. The CDR3 DNA follows: TGTGCCAGCAGCGTAGATATCGGGAGGCCCCAGCATTTT. The entire variable domain, with the rest obtained from reference TRBV9 and TRBJ1-5, is as follows: DSGVTQTPKHLITATGQRVTLRCSPRSGDLSVYWYQQSLDQGLQFLIQYYNGEERAKGNILERFSAQQFPDLHSELNLSSLELGDSALYFCASSVDIGRPQHFGDGTRLSIL.

V is TRBV29-1 and J is TRBJ1-1; D is uncertain. CDR1 and CDR2 (germline): SQVTM, ANQGSEA. The CDR3 runs 12 residues. The ends were cut back, 5 bases at V and 2 bases at J, with 9 bases in the middle. Here the CDR3 reads CSVTDRNTEAFF. The CDR3 bases are TGCAGCGTTACAGACCGAAACACTGAAGCTTTCTTT. The complete variable domain, with remaining parts taken from reference TRBV29-1 and TRBJ1-1, reads SAVISQKPSRDICQRGTSLTIQCQVDSQVTMMFWYRQQPGQSLTLIATANQGSEATYESGFVIDKFPISRPNLTFSTLTVSNMSPEDSSIYLCSVTDRNTEAFFGQGTRLTVV.

J is TRBJ2-4 and V is TRBV30; possible D gene TRBD2, 5 bases. Germline-derived CDR1 and CDR2 are GTSNPN and SVGIG (reference sequence). The CDR3 length is 16 residues. V was trimmed by 3 bases and J by 0 bases, leaving 15 bases between them. The CDR3 sequence: CAWRGGPKLAKNIQYF. For the CDR3, the DNA is TGTGCCTGGAGGGGCGGGCCTAAGCTAGCCAAAAACATTCAGTACTTC.

The chain combines TRBV27 with TRBJ1-4; maybe TRBD1 (5 bases). The CDR3 spans 15 residues. Trimming left V 4 bases short and J 4 bases short, with 13 bases between. Germline lookup yields CDR1 MNHEY and CDR2 SMNVEV (reference sequence). DNA of the CDR3: TGTGCCAGCAGTTCCCGTCGACAGAATAATGAAAAACTGTTTTTT. Protein product: CASSSRRQNNEKLFF.

This rearrangement joins TRBV11-2 to TRBJ2-7, with TRBD1 as a possible D gene (6 bases). Deletions cut 5 bases from V and 3 bases from J, with 8 bases between. Germline CDR1 and CDR2: SGHAT and FQNNGV. The CDR3 runs 12 residues. The CDR3 bases are TGTGCCAGCAGCACGACAGGCTACGAGCAGTACTTC. It translates to CASSTTGYEQYF. The complete variable domain, with remaining parts taken from reference TRBV11-2 and TRBJ2-7, reads EAGVAQSPRYKIIEKRQSVAFWCNPISGHATLYWYQQILGQGPKLLIQFQNNGVVDDSQLPKDRFSAERLKGVDSTLKIQPAKLEDSAVYLCASSTTGYEQYFGPGTRLTVT.

The sample holds a few counts of this clone. The V gene is TRBV7-2, the J gene TRBJ2-1; 7 nucleotides agree with TRBD1. After removal of 8 bases from V and 9 bases from J, the junction contained 13 bases not matched to a gene. The germline gives CDR1 SGHTA, CDR2 FQGNSA. This CDR3 spans 14 amino acids. CDR3 region: CASFDTGATPEQFF. The CDR3, as DNA: TGTGCCAGCTTTGATACAGGGGCTACCCCTGAGCAGTTCTTC.

This chain connects TRBV6-6 to TRBJ2-5; 7 nucleotides line up with TRBD2. This CDR3 has 16 residues. Per the germline V gene, CDR1 is MNHNY and CDR2 is SVGAGI (reference sequence). Trimming removed 0 bases from V and 5 bases from J; junction bases left unmatched: 9. CDR3 in DNA: TGTGCCAGCAGTTACTCGATGCCGGCCGGGGGGGAGACCCAGTACTTC. It encodes CASSYSMPAGGETQYF.

The chain is built from TRBV30 and TRBJ2-6, with D perhaps given as TRBD1 or TRBD2 (5 bases each). CDR3 length: 15 amino acids. Trimming removed 3 bases from V and 0 bases from J, with 9 bases in between. Germline-derived CDR1 and CDR2 are GTSNPN and SVGIG (reference sequence). The CDR3 region has the DNA TGTGCCTGGAGCGGGGACCTCTCTGGGGCCAACGTCCTGACTTTC. Amino acids: CAWSGDLSGANVLTF.

The genes are TRBV2 and TRBJ1-1; D call uncertain. The germline gives CDR1 SNHLY, CDR2 FYNNEI. CDR3 length: 14 residues. V gave up 6 bases and J gave up 1 base, with 12 bases separating them. CDR3 residues: CASSLTQANTEAFF. The CDR3 coding sequence is TGTGCCAGCAGCCTAACCCAAGCGAACACTGAAGCTTTCTTT.

This clone was seen many times. The chain joins TRBV7-8 to TRBJ2-2; perhaps TRBD1 as D (6 bases). The CDR3 totals 14 residues. V shed 4 bases and J shed 5 bases, with 11 bases lying between them. Germline CDR1 is SGHVS and CDR2 is FQNEAQ. This CDR3 is CASSYQGHTGELFF. Here the CDR3 DNA reads TGTGCCAGCAGCTACCAGGGGCATACCGGGGAGCTGTTTTTT. Combining the CDR3 with reference TRBV7-8 and TRBJ2-2 gives the whole variable domain GAGVSQSPRYKVAKRGQDVALRCDPISGHVSLFWYQQALGQGPEFLTYFQNEAQLDKSGLPSDRFFAERPEGSVSTLKIQRTQQEDSAVYLCASSYQGHTGELFFGEGSRLTVL.

The genes are TRBV29-1 and TRBJ2-5; D is ambiguous. The CDR3 runs 13 residues. CDR1 and CDR2 from the germline V gene are SQVTM and ANQGSEA. V was pared by 8 bases and J by 2 bases, with 15 bases between. The CDR3 protein is CSISLGWQETQYF. The CDR3 nucleotides read TGCAGCATATCGCTGGGTTGGCAAGAGACCCAGTACTTC. The full variable domain, completed using reference TRBV29-1 and TRBJ2-5, is SAVISQKPSRDICQRGTSLTIQCQVDSQVTMMFWYRQQPGQSLTLIATANQGSEATYESGFVIDKFPISRPNLTFSTLTVSNMSPEDSSIYLCSISLGWQETQYFGPGTRLLVL.

This clone occurred once. The V gene is TRBV4-1, the J gene TRBJ2-7; D might be TRBD2 (5 bases). CDR1 MGHRA and CDR2 YSYEKL come from the germline V gene. This CDR3 comprises 13 residues. V was trimmed by 0 bases and J by 7 bases, leaving 10 bases between them. As DNA, the CDR3 is TGCGCCAGCAGCCAAGATCTGAGGAGGGAGCAGTACTTC. Protein sequence: CASSQDLRREQYF.

This chain uses TRBV19 with TRBJ1-2; TRBD1 aligns across 9 bases. V gave up 3 bases and J gave up 6 bases; unmatched junction bases: 8. Germline CDR1 is LNHDA and CDR2 is SQIVND (reference sequence). The CDR3 contains 15 residues. The CDR3 region has the DNA TGTGCCAGTAGTATCGGGACAGGGATTCAAGATGGCTACACCTTC. It encodes CASSIGTGIQDGYTF. The full variable domain, its missing parts supplied by reference TRBV19 and TRBJ1-2, is DGGITQSPKYLFRKEGQNVTLSCEQNLNHDAMYWYRQDPGQGLRLIYYSQIVNDFQKGDIAEGYSVSREKKESFPLTVTSAQKNPTAFYLCASSIGTGIQDGYTFGSGTRLTVV.

This clone appeared a few times. This chain uses TRBV27 with TRBJ1-6; maybe TRBD1 (5 bases). CDR3 size: 14 residues. The V gene's germline CDR1 is MNHEY and CDR2 SMNVEV (reference sequence). The V end was cut by 3 bases, the J end by 10 bases, with 13 bases between. CDR3 DNA: TGTGCCAGCAGTTTCGCCAGGGCTGACTCACCCCTCCACTTT. Protein product: CASSFARADSPLHF.

This clone was seen a few times. The chain is built from TRBV11-2 and TRBJ1-2; perhaps TRBD1 as D (5 bases). The CDR3 covers 15 residues. Germline V CDR1 and CDR2: SGHAT, FQNNGV. Trimming left V 1 base short and J 4 bases short, with 13 bases between. The CDR3, as DNA: TGTGCCAGCAGCTTAGGAACCCGGGACGGCTATGGCTACACCTTC. This gives the protein CASSLGTRDGYGYTF.

The chain has TRBV5-6 and TRBJ2-6, with 7 nucleotides matching TRBD1. Trimming took 4 bases from V and 14 from J; bases not matched to a gene: 9. Germline V gene data show CDR1 as SGHDT and CDR2 as YYEEEE. The CDR3 has 13 amino acids. The CDR3 reads CASSPGTVVILTF. In nucleotides, the CDR3 is TGTGCCAGCAGCCCCGGGACAGTTGTAATCCTGACTTTC.

V is TRBV30 and J is TRBJ2-7, with 7 bases aligning to TRBD2. Per the germline V gene, CDR1 is GTSNPN and CDR2 is SVGIG (reference sequence). The V and J ends lost 2 bases and 4 bases, in that order; junction bases with no gene match: 5. The CDR3 has 13 amino acids. Written as DNA, the CDR3 is TGTGCCTGGAGTAGCGGGGTTAATTACGAGCAGTACTTC. This gives the protein CAWSSGVNYEQYF.

This clone was detected once. The chain joins TRBV30 to TRBJ2-3, with D unclear. Trimming stripped 3 bases from V and 6 bases from J, with 7 bases between. Germline V lookup: CDR1 GTSNPN, CDR2 SVGIG (reference sequence). The CDR3 is made up of 11 amino acids. In nucleotides, the CDR3 is TGTGCCTGGAGCCCCCTCGATACGCAGTATTTT. It specifies CAWSPLDTQYF. Supplemented by reference TRBV30 and TRBJ2-3, the full variable domain reads SQTIHQWPATLVQPVGSPLSLECTVEGTSNPNLYWYRQAAGRGLQLLFYSVGIGQISSEVPQNLSASRPQDRQFILSSKKLLLSDSGFYLCAWSPLDTQYFGPGTRLTVL.